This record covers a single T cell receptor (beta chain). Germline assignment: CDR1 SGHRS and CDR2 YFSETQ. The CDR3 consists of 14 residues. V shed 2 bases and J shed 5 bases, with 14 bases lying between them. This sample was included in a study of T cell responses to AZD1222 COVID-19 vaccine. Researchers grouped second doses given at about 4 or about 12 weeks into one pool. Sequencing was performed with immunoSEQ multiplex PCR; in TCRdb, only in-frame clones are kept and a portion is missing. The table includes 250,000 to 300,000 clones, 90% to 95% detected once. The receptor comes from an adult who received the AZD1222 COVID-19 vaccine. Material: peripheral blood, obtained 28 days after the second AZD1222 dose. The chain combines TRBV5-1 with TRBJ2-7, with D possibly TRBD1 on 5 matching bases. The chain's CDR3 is CASSFGRGTDEQYF. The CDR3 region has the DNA TGCGCCAGCAGCTTCGGAAGGGGAACCGACGAGCAGTACTTC.